The 15 T cell receptor beta chains in this list originate from one sample, sequenced in a study of blood T cell repertoires in COVID-19. The method was immunoSEQ multiplex PCR; TCRdb's version includes in-frame clones alone and lacks a portion of them. The profile shows over 300,000 clones, 89% of them singletons. Sequenced sample: PBMCs or T cells enriched from blood (not recorded which). All receptors derive from a woman in her forties who had recovered from COVID-19.

Comment on this clone: An end of the junction differs from the germline gene, which may be a read error. This chain joins TRBV5-1 and TRBJ2-3, with 9 bases that match TRBD2. This CDR3 contains 15 residues. Germline CDR1 and CDR2: SGHRS and YFSETQ. The CDR3 region is CAGSPRTSGTDTQYF. CDR3 nucleotides: TGCGCCGGCAGCCCGCGGACTAGCGGCACAGATACGCAGTATTTT.

This chain uses TRBV7-9 with TRBJ1-1, with 7 bases matching TRBD1. CDR3 length equals 16 residues. Per the germline V gene, CDR1 is SEHNR and CDR2 is FQNEAQ (reference sequence). J was trimmed by 4 bases and V by 7 bases; bases with no gene match: 15. This CDR3 is CASNFEQGPPSTEAFF. The CDR3 DNA follows: TGTGCCAGCAACTTTGAACAGGGGCCCCCTAGCACTGAAGCTTTCTTT.

The chain uses TRBV7-9 and TRBJ1-5, with 7 positions matching TRBD1. The V gene's germline CDR1 is SEHNR and CDR2 FQNEAQ (reference sequence). The junction had 4 bases not matched to a gene; V was cut back by 1 base and J by 13 bases. CDR3 length: 12 amino acids. CDR3 nucleotides: TGTGCCAGCAGCTTAGATGCAGGGGGGCAGCATTTT. Translating it yields CASSLDAGGQHF. Supplemented by reference TRBV7-9 and TRBJ1-5, the full variable domain reads DTGVSQNPRHKITKRGQNVTFRCDPISEHNRLYWYRQTLGQGPEFLTYFQNEAQLEKSRLLSDRFSAERPKGSFSTLEIQRTEQGDSAMYLCASSLDAGGQHFGDGTRLSIL.

The chain combines TRBV5-1 with TRBJ2-2; D gene unclear. This CDR3 contains 18 residues. V was pared by 1 base and J by 1 base, with 17 bases between. CDR1 and CDR2 from the germline V gene are SGHRS and YFSETQ. In nucleotides, the CDR3 is TGCGCCAGCAGCTTGTTCCCCGAATACAGCCTGAACACCGGGGAGCTGTTTTTT. Protein sequence: CASSLFPEYSLNTGELFF.

The genes are TRBV5-4 and TRBJ2-1; 8 bases are shared with TRBD2. J gave up 2 bases and V 0 bases, and 1 base lay outside the gene matches. CDR3 length equals 15 residues. Germline-derived CDR1 and CDR2 are SGHNT and YYREEE (reference sequence). CDR3: CASSLGAGAYNEQFF. The DNA of the CDR3 is TGTGCCAGCAGCTTGGGAGCGGGGGCCTACAATGAGCAGTTCTTC.

The chain joins TRBV9 to TRBJ2-7, with 7 nucleotides matching TRBD2. CDR3 length equals 15 residues. CDR1 and CDR2 (germline): SGDLS, YYNGEE. V dropped 0 bases and J dropped 2; count of bases not matched to a gene: 5. For the CDR3, the DNA is TGTGCCAGCAGCGTAGGGGGGAGCGGGACCTACGAGCAGTACTTC. Protein product: CASSVGGSGTYEQYF.

The CDR3 sequence is CASNRDSNQPQHF. As DNA, the CDR3 is TGTGCCAGCAATAGAGATAGCAATCAGCCCCAGCATTTT. The chain has TRBV2 and TRBJ1-5; D unclear. V lost 7 bases, J lost 0 bases, and 7 bases lay in between. This CDR3 spans 13 amino acids. CDR1 SNHLY and CDR2 FYNNEI come from the germline V gene.

The rearrangement links TRBV7-6 to TRBJ1-1; D unresolved. Deletions cut 1 base from V and 0 bases from J, with 9 bases between. CDR1 SGHVS and CDR2 FNYEAQ come from the germline V gene. The CDR3 extends over 15 amino acids. The CDR3 DNA sequence: TGTGCCAGCAGCTTAGGGGCAGTAATGAACACTGAAGCTTTCTTT. This translates into CASSLGAVMNTEAFF.

The J gene is TRBJ1-4, the V gene TRBV11-3, with D tentatively TRBD1 (5 bases). The V gene's germline CDR1 is SGHNT and CDR2 YENEEA. The CDR3 contains 13 residues. V was clipped by 5 bases and J by 8 bases, with 12 bases between them. CDR3 amino acids: CASSPREGEKLFF. The CDR3 DNA is TGTGCCAGCAGCCCGCGGGAGGGGGAAAAACTGTTTTTT.

The rearrangement links TRBV28 to TRBJ1-1, with D unresolved. This CDR3 is built from 14 residues. V was clipped by 0 bases and J by 1 base, with 6 bases between them. Germline V CDR1 and CDR2: MDHEN, SYDVKM. CDR3 protein: CASSLWGRNTEAFF. CDR3 nucleotide sequence: TGTGCCAGCAGTTTATGGGGGAGGAACACTGAAGCTTTCTTT.

This chain uses TRBV19 with TRBJ1-2; D is possibly TRBD1 (5 bases). The CDR3 covers 13 residues. Germline loops: CDR1 LNHDA, CDR2 SQIVND (reference sequence). The V gene lost 4 bases and the J gene lost 6 bases, with 12 bases spanning the gap. This CDR3 reads CASSTGTSHGYTF. The DNA for the CDR3 is TGTGCCAGTAGTACCGGGACTAGCCATGGCTACACCTTC. Variable domain in full (rest from reference TRBV19 and TRBJ1-2): DGGITQSPKYLFRKEGQNVTLSCEQNLNHDAMYWYRQDPGQGLRLIYYSQIVNDFQKGDIAEGYSVSREKKESFPLTVTSAQKNPTAFYLCASSTGTSHGYTFGSGTRLTVV.

Concerning this clone: Other DNA sequences from this sample encode an identical CDR3 as well. This chain joins TRBV6-5 and TRBJ2-7, with 7 bases lining up with TRBD1. Germline loops: CDR1 MNHEY, CDR2 SVGAGI. The J segment lost 4 bases and the V segment lost 5 bases, leaving 5 bases of the junction unmatched. This CDR3 comprises 13 residues. In DNA, the CDR3 is TGTGCCAGCAGTCGGGCAGGGGGATACGAGCAGTACTTC. The encoded protein is CASSRAGGYEQYF.

This clone was seen only once. V gene TRBV11-2 combines with J gene TRBJ1-2; D is possibly TRBD1 (5 bases). Germline V gene lookup returns CDR1 SGHAT and CDR2 FQNNGV. V was trimmed by 5 bases and J by 2 bases, leaving 24 bases between them. The length of the CDR3 is 18 residues. This CDR3 is CASSAVRRDPGRNYGYTF. CDR3 DNA: TGTGCCAGCAGCGCAGTAAGAAGGGACCCCGGGAGGAACTATGGCTACACCTTC.

This chain joins TRBV25-1 and TRBJ2-1, with D possibly being TRBD2 (5 bases). Trimming took 3 bases from V and 15 from J, leaving 12 bases between them. Germline loops: CDR1 MGHDK, CDR2 SYGVNS. The CDR3 has 11 residues. The CDR3 here is CASSESGAAFF. Here the CDR3 DNA reads TGTGCCAGCAGTGAGAGCGGAGCGGCGTTCTTC. Based on the CDR3 plus reference TRBV25-1 and TRBJ2-1, the full variable domain is EADIYQTPRYLVIGTGKKITLECSQTMGHDKMYWYQQDPGMELHLIHYSYGVNSTEKGDLSSESTVSRIRTEHFPLTLESARPSHTSQYLCASSESGAAFFGPGTRLTVL.

V and J are TRBV7-3 and TRBJ2-3; maybe TRBD1 (6 bases). This CDR3 spans 12 amino acids. Trimming pared 4 bases from V and 6 bases from J, leaving 8 bases between. CDR1 and CDR2 (germline): SGHTA, FQGTGA. Here the CDR3 reads CASSYQGDTQYF. The CDR3, as DNA: TGTGCCAGCAGCTACCAGGGGGATACGCAGTATTTT.